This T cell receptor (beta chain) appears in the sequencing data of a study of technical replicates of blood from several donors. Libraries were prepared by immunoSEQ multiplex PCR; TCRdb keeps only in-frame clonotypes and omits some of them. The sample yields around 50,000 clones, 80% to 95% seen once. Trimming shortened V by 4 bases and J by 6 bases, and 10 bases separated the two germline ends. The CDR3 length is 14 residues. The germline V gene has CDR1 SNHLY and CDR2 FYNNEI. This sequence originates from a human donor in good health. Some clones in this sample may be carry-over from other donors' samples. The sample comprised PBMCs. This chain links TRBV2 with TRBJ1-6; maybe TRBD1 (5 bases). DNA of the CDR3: TGTGCCAGCAGTGTCGGGGGAGCTAATTCACCCCTCCACTTT. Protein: CASSVGGANSPLHF.